The T cell receptor beta chain under discussion was sequenced for a study of shared clonotypes between healthy human individuals. Study-wide points: Donor clonotype sharing was expected to depend on sequencing depth. Naive CD4 clonotype sharing across several donors was about 5.3%.

In germline, CDR1 is MNHEY, CDR2 SMNVEV (reference sequence). The CDR3 is 18 amino acids. The ends lost 6 bases at V and 0 bases at J; junction bases unmatched: 11. Regarding this clone: The antigen remains undetermined.

Terminally differentiated effector memory CD45RA+ cells were excluded by CCR7 positive selection of CD45RO-negative cells. Within Nashville, Tennessee resided all donors, each a Caucasian adult. Produced via immunoSEQ multiplex PCR; TCRdb's table is partial and in-frame only. The sample shows around 1,900,000 clones, roughly 95% of them seen only once. This sequence was found in a young man in good health. Some clones in this sample may be carry-over from other donors' samples. The sample consisted of naive CD8+ T cells from PBMCs. The chain carries TRBV27 and TRBJ2-3, with 11 positions matching TRBD2. The CDR3 nucleotides are TGTGCCAGCAGCTTCATCGGGACTAGCGGCGTCAGCACAGATACGCAGTATTTT. Its protein product is CASSFIGTSGVSTDTQYF.